These 22 T cell receptor beta chains were all obtained from the same sample, sequenced in a study of vaccination and CD4 T cells after COVID-19. As to treatment: roughly ten-day PBMC culture with coronavirus spike peptide pools or control peptides (ViraFEST assay). The antigens these receptors bind are not known. The study sequenced cultured CD4+ T cell DNA using the Oncomine TCR Beta short-read assay. TCRdb re-called the PCR reads through MiXCR, storing one row per CDR3 protein. This table holds about 19,000 distinct CDR3 sequences, about 40% found once. The source material was CD4+ T cells from blood, cultured in vitro, sampled after SARS-CoV-2 vaccination. The receptors shown here come from a human donor who had recovered from COVID-19.

The rearrangement uses TRBV7-8 and TRBJ2-2; tentatively, D is TRBD1 (6 bases). Germline-derived CDR1 and CDR2 are SGHVS and FQNEAQ. Trimming cost V 1 base and J 5 bases, with 11 bases left between them. The CDR3 is made up of 15 amino acids. The CDR3 protein is CASSLGTGRTGELFF. DNA of the CDR3: TGTGCCAGCAGCTTAGGCACAGGGCGAACCGGGGAGCTGTTTTTT. Supplemented by reference TRBV7-8 and TRBJ2-2, the full variable domain reads GAGVSQSPRYKVAKRGQDVALRCDPISGHVSLFWYQQALGQGPEFLTYFQNEAQLDKSGLPSDRFFAERPEGSVSTLKIQRTQQEDSAVYLCASSLGTGRTGELFFGEGSRLTVL.

This clonotype has just a few counts. The gene calls are TRBV7-2 and TRBJ2-1; the match to TRBD2 covers 8 bases. CDR3 length equals 15 residues. Germline V gene sequence: CDR1 SGHTA, CDR2 FQGNSA. V dropped 5 bases and J dropped 5; count of bases not matched to a gene: 8. The CDR3 is CASSGGTRTNNEQFF. The CDR3 DNA follows: TGTGCCAGCAGCGGGGGGACTAGAACGAACAATGAGCAGTTCTTC.

The rearrangement joins TRBV28 to TRBJ2-7; D gene unclear. The CDR3 totals 11 residues. From germline, CDR1 is MDHEN and CDR2 SYDVKM. V was pared by 7 bases and J by 4 bases, with 8 bases between. Here the CDR3 reads CASTTAYEQYF. The CDR3 coding sequence is TGTGCCAGCACAACAGCGTACGAGCAGTACTTC.

This clonotype was detected a few times. This rearrangement joins TRBV6-5 to TRBJ2-2; TRBD1 aligns across 7 bases. V dropped 2 bases and J dropped 6; count of bases not matched to a gene: 6. CDR1 is MNHEY, CDR2 SVGAGI, per germline. The CDR3 spans 15 residues. The CDR3 loop is CASSYVYRGSGELFF. The CDR3, as DNA: TGTGCCAGCAGTTACGTGTACAGGGGCTCCGGGGAGCTGTTTTTT.

This clonotype was observed a few times. The chain is built from TRBV20-1 and TRBJ2-1; 9 bases match TRBD2. Germline CDR1 and CDR2: DFQATT and SNEGSKA (reference sequence). The CDR3 is 14 residues long. The ends lost 8 bases at V and 8 bases at J; junction bases unmatched: 13. Here the CDR3 DNA reads TGCAGTACCCGTCCTCTAGCGGGATACGATGAGCAGTTCTTC. It codes for CSTRPLAGYDEQFF.

V and J are TRBV11-3 and TRBJ1-6; TRBD1 is a possible D gene (5 bases). This CDR3 is 16 amino acids long. CDR1 SGHNT and CDR2 YENEEA come from the germline V gene. Trimming stripped 5 bases from V and 9 bases from J, with 20 bases between. CDR3 sequence (DNA): TGTGCCAGCAGCCTGGGTGGGGGTACTTTCCGTTCACCCCTCCACTTT. Translating gives CASSLGGGTFRSPLHF.

CDR3 amino acids: CASSPASGSSYEQYF. CDR3 coding DNA: TGTGCCAGCAGCCCCGCGAGCGGGAGCTCCTACGAGCAGTACTTC. This chain joins TRBV11-2 and TRBJ2-7; the match to TRBD2 covers 8 bases. CDR3 size: 15 residues. Germline V gene data show CDR1 as SGHAT and CDR2 as FQNNGV. With 5 bases clipped from V and 0 bases from J, the junction kept 6 bases outside the gene matches.

The V and J genes are TRBV24-1 and TRBJ1-5; weak D call: TRBD1 (6 bases). Trimming pared 3 bases from V and 6 bases from J, leaving 14 bases between. Germline CDR1 and CDR2: KGHDR and SFDVKD. CDR3 length: 15 residues. The CDR3 coding sequence is TGTGCCACCAGTGATGGGACAAGCTTAGGTCAGCCCCAGCATTTT. Its protein is CATSDGTSLGQPQHF.

The chain uses TRBV24-1 and TRBJ2-3; D is unclear. V was cut by 4 bases and J by 2 bases, with 21 bases left in between. CDR1 is KGHDR, CDR2 SFDVKD, per germline. CDR3 size: 18 residues. The CDR3 DNA is TGTGCCACCAGTGACCGCAACTGGGGTGCAGGACCCACAGATACGCAGTATTTT. This encodes CATSDRNWGAGPTDTQYF.

By sample fraction, this clonotype is medium-sized. V usage is TRBV7-9 and J usage is TRBJ1-2, with a tentative D call TRBD1 (5 bases). The germline gives CDR1 SEHNR, CDR2 FQNEAQ (reference sequence). The CDR3 totals 12 residues. Trimming stripped 2 bases from V and 5 bases from J, with 6 bases between. The CDR3 DNA sequence: TGTGCCAGCAGCTTACCAGGGTATGGCTACACCTTC. It yields the protein CASSLPGYGYTF. Full variable domain (missing parts from reference TRBV7-9 and TRBJ1-2): DTGVSQNPRHKITKRGQNVTFRCDPISEHNRLYWYRQTLGQGPEFLTYFQNEAQLEKSRLLSDRFSAERPKGSFSTLEIQRTEQGDSAMYLCASSLPGYGYTFGSGTRLTVV.

The rearrangement joins TRBV6-5 to TRBJ1-5, with 11 bases identical to TRBD1. The V gene's germline CDR1 is MNHEY and CDR2 SVGAGI. The trim removed 2 bases at V and 6 bases at J, leaving 9 bases unmatched. This CDR3 contains 17 residues. The CDR3: CASSYGTGGRRSQPQHF. CDR3 nucleotide sequence: TGTGCCAGCAGTTACGGGACAGGGGGTAGGAGAAGTCAGCCCCAGCATTTT.

The rearrangement uses TRBV6-1 and TRBJ2-3; TRBD2 matches 11 bases. Trimming at V came to 2 bases and at J to 1 base, leaving 2 bases not matched to a gene. Germline-derived CDR1 and CDR2 are MNHNS and SASEGT. The length of the CDR3 is 16 residues. CDR3 in amino acids: CASSEMTSGGTDTQYF. CDR3 nucleotides: TGTGCCAGCAGTGAAATGACTAGCGGGGGCACAGATACGCAGTATTTT.

The chain links TRBV28 to TRBJ1-2; 11 nucleotides line up with TRBD1. This CDR3 comprises 16 residues. Per germline, CDR1 MDHEN and CDR2 SYDVKM. Trimming removed 4 bases from V and 5 bases from J; junction bases left unmatched: 9. CDR3 loop: CASSSPGTGGRYGYTF. CDR3 sequence (DNA): TGTGCCAGCAGTTCCCCCGGGACAGGGGGACGGTATGGCTACACCTTC.

This chain links TRBV6-1 with TRBJ1-2; D is perhaps TRBD1 (5 bases). V dropped 6 bases and J dropped 4 bases, with 15 bases sitting between them. In germline, CDR1 is MNHNS, CDR2 SASEGT. The CDR3 consists of 14 residues. CDR3 sequence: CASRGTVLPYGYTF. The DNA of the CDR3 is TGTGCCAGCAGGGGGACGGTCCTTCCCTATGGCTACACCTTC.

This clonotype was counted between two and nine times. The chain joins TRBV7-2 to TRBJ1-6; D may be TRBD1 (6 bases). This CDR3 comprises 15 residues. The ends were cut back, 1 base at V and 6 bases at J, with 10 bases in the middle. Germline V CDR1 and CDR2: SGHTA, FQGNSA. The CDR3 here is CASSLVDRPNSPLHF. In DNA form, the CDR3 reads TGTGCCAGCAGCTTAGTCGACAGGCCTAATTCACCCCTCCACTTT.

CDR3 DNA: TGTGCCATCCCCTCGGGACTAGCGGGGAAAGAGACCCAGTACTTC. It encodes CAIPSGLAGKETQYF. The V and J genes are TRBV2 and TRBJ2-5, with 13 nucleotides matching TRBD2. Germline V lookup: CDR1 SNHLY, CDR2 FYNNEI. This CDR3 spans 15 amino acids. J was trimmed by 3 bases and V by 10 bases; bases with no gene match: 8.

This chain connects TRBV20-1 to TRBJ2-5; 7 nucleotides agree with TRBD2. The CDR3 totals 15 residues. The trim removed 3 bases at V and 5 bases at J, leaving 12 bases unmatched. Germline CDR1 is DFQATT and CDR2 is SNEGSKA (reference sequence). The CDR3 here is CSARVLGGSWETQYF. Here the CDR3 DNA reads TGCAGTGCTAGGGTGCTCGGCGGGAGCTGGGAGACCCAGTACTTC.

The V gene is TRBV5-4, the J gene TRBJ1-1; tentative D call: TRBD1 (5 bases). Germline CDR1 reads SGHNT; CDR2 reads YYREEE (reference sequence). Trimming cost V 2 bases and J 1 base, with 15 bases left between them. There are 16 residues in the CDR3. CDR3 in amino acids: CASSLGHRSGNTEAFF. CDR3 coding DNA: TGTGCCAGCAGCTTAGGACACCGAAGTGGGAACACTGAAGCTTTCTTT. The full variable domain, in which reference TRBV5-4 and TRBJ1-1 provide the parts outside the CDR3, is ETGVTQSPTHLIKTRGQQVTLRCSSQSGHNTVSWYQQALGQGPQFIFQYYREEENGRGNFPPRFSGLQFPNYSSELNVNALELDDSALYLCASSLGHRSGNTEAFFGQGTRLTVV.

V gene TRBV5-4 combines with J gene TRBJ1-2; no clear D gene. This CDR3 comprises 14 residues. V was cut by 0 bases and J by 3 bases, with 9 bases left in between. CDR1 and CDR2 from the germline V gene are SGHNT and YYREEE (reference sequence). The CDR3 coding sequence is TGTGCCAGCAGCTTGGTTTCCCGAGACTATGGCTACACCTTC. Amino acid sequence: CASSLVSRDYGYTF.

The table lists this clonotype with a few counts. This sequence joins TRBV27 and TRBJ1-5; D might be TRBD1 (5 bases). Germline V CDR1 and CDR2: MNHEY, SMNVEV (reference sequence). The CDR3 length is 16 residues. Trimming cost V 3 bases and J 3 bases, with 15 bases left between them. CDR3 sequence: CASSLSWGVPNQPQHF. The CDR3 DNA follows: TGTGCCAGCAGTTTGAGTTGGGGGGTTCCCAATCAGCCCCAGCATTTT.

This clonotype showed up just a few times. This chain joins TRBV4-2 and TRBJ2-7; D unresolved. The CDR3 covers 14 residues. The V end lost 0 bases, the J end lost 2 bases, and 8 bases lay between the germline ends. Per germline, CDR1 LGHNA and CDR2 YNFKEQ. CDR3 sequence reads: CASSQEGLPYEQYF. The CDR3 nucleotides are TGTGCCAGCAGCCAAGAGGGTCTCCCCTACGAGCAGTACTTC.

J is TRBJ2-3 and V is TRBV24-1; D possibly corresponds to TRBD2 (6 bases). Germline V gene data show CDR1 as KGHDR and CDR2 as SFDVKD. The CDR3 length is 14 residues. The V and J ends lost 3 bases and 3 bases respectively, with 9 bases between them. CDR3 amino acids: CATSDMRETDTQYF. The CDR3 nucleotides are TGTGCCACCAGTGATATGCGGGAAACAGATACGCAGTATTTT.